This T cell receptor beta chain is from a study of preoperative IRX-2 immunotherapy in early breast cancer. The treatment here: preoperative locoregional IRX-2 cytokine immunotherapy. This phase Ib study tested locoregional IRX-2 cytokine immunotherapy given before surgery. Assay: immunoSEQ multiplex PCR; the TCRdb copy retains only in-frame clones and omits some. The sample has 900 to 1,300 clones; roughly four fifths are singletons. CDR3 length: 13 amino acids. Germline V lookup: CDR1 LNHDA, CDR2 SQIVND (reference sequence). With 2 bases removed from V and 2 bases from J, the gap between germline ends came to 6 bases.

The sequence came from a human donor with breast cancer. The V call is TRBV19, the J call TRBJ2-5; D call uncertain. Sequences were derived from normal tissue next to the tumor, sampled from a patient treated with IRX-2 immunotherapy. CDR3 region: CASSIQEQETQYF. The CDR3 DNA reads as TGTGCCAGTAGTATACAGGAACAAGAGACCCAGTACTTC. Based on the CDR3 plus reference TRBV19 and TRBJ2-5, the full variable domain is DGGITQSPKYLFRKEGQNVTLSCEQNLNHDAMYWYRQDPGQGLRLIYYSQIVNDFQKGDIAEGYSVSREKKESFPLTVTSAQKNPTAFYLCASSIQEQETQYFGPGTRLLVL.